These 11 T cell receptor beta chains came from one sample sequenced in a study of CXCR3-negative and CXCR3-positive naive CD8 T cells. UMI labels and 5' RACE were used to prepare the TRB cDNA libraries. From the 5' RACE reads, TCRdb lists one entry per CDR3 protein and no DNA. Found here are about 130,000 distinct CDR3 sequences; the top ten clones hold just under 0.5%. Specimen: naive CXCR3- CD8+ T cells from blood. Sample subset: CD45RO-CCR7+CD27+CD95- naive CD8+ T cells lacking CXCR3 (TNR3-). The source of these receptors is a human donor in good health. Some clones in this sample may be carry-over from other donors' samples.

V is TRBV24-1 and J is TRBJ1-1. This CDR3 spans 14 amino acids. The germline V gene encodes CDR1 KGHDR and CDR2 SFDVKD. The CDR3 reads CATSDSGPNTEAFF.

The chain carries TRBV10-3 and TRBJ2-7; there is no DNA to check the TCRdb D call of TRBD2. Germline V gene data show CDR1 as ENHRY and CDR2 as SYGVKD. The CDR3 runs to 14 residues. The chain's CDR3 is CAISEGLFSYEQYF.

The chain links TRBV7-9 to TRBJ2-7; the D call from TCRdb, TRBD1, cannot be confirmed without DNA. CDR1 is SEHNR and CDR2 is FQNEAQ in the germline V gene (reference sequence). This CDR3 has 13 amino acids. The CDR3 loop reads CASSAGASYEQYF.

CDR3 sequence reads: CASSQEGRGHNEQFF. The chain couples TRBV3-1 to TRBJ2-1; lacking DNA, the TRBD1 call made by TCRdb goes unchecked. Germline values: CDR1 LGHDT, CDR2 YNNKEL (reference sequence). The CDR3 loop spans 15 amino acids.

The CDR3 spells CASSPRLAGGPYNEQFF. This chain uses TRBV14 with TRBJ2-1; TCRdb reports TRBD2, a call that lacks DNA to check it against. From germline, CDR1 is SGHDN and CDR2 FVKESK. The CDR3 extends over 17 amino acids.

V and J are TRBV7-8 and TRBJ2-3; the TCRdb D gene call, TRBD2, has no DNA to confirm it. The CDR3 sequence is 14 residues long. CDR1 and CDR2 from the germline V gene are SGHVS and FQNEAQ. The CDR3: CASSSAGGTDTQYF.

CDR3: CAISESRAGSYEQYF. The rearrangement uses TRBV10-3 and TRBJ2-7. This CDR3 has 15 residues. Germline loops: CDR1 ENHRY, CDR2 SYGVKD.

The V gene is TRBV6-2 or TRBV6-3, the J gene TRBJ2-7; the D gene TCRdb calls, TRBD2, cannot be checked with no DNA. The CDR3 is made up of 14 amino acids. Germline CDR1 MNHEY, CDR2 SVGEGT. The CDR3 is CASRFTSGGYEQYF.

The chain joins TRBV4-2 to TRBJ2-1; TCRdb's D call of TRBD1 is untestable without DNA. Per germline, CDR1 LGHNA and CDR2 YNFKEQ. This CDR3 comprises 16 residues. The CDR3 reads CASSQVPEGGYNEQFF.

The chain employs TRBV15 and TRBJ2-1; the TCRdb call, TRBD2, lacks DNA for checking. This CDR3 is built from 19 residues. Germline V gene lookup returns CDR1 LNHNV and CDR2 YYDKDF (reference sequence). The CDR3 here is CATSRDVSGGLLLGNEQFF.

The chain carries TRBV20-1 and TRBJ2-7; TCRdb calls TRBD1, which cannot be checked without DNA. Germline V gene lookup returns CDR1 DFQATT and CDR2 SNEGSKA (reference sequence). The CDR3 contains 16 residues. CDR3 in amino acids: CSATPHRDRHGNEQYF.